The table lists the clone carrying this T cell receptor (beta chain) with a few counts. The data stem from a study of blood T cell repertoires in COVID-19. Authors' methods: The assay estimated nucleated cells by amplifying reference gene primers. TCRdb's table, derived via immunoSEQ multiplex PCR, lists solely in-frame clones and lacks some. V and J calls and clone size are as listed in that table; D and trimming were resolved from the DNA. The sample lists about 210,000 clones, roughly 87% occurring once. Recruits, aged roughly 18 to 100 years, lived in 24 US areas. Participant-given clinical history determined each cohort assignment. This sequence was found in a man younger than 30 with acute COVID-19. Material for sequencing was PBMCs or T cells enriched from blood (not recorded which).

The CDR3 is CASSQDGSNNEKLFF. In DNA form, the CDR3 reads TGTGCCAGCAGCCAAGATGGGAGTAATAATGAAAAACTGTTTTTT. The chain joins TRBV4-2 to TRBJ1-4; no clear D. Germline CDR1 reads LGHNA; CDR2 reads YNFKEQ. V lost 0 bases and J lost 4, with 9 bases in between. CDR3 length: 15 amino acids.